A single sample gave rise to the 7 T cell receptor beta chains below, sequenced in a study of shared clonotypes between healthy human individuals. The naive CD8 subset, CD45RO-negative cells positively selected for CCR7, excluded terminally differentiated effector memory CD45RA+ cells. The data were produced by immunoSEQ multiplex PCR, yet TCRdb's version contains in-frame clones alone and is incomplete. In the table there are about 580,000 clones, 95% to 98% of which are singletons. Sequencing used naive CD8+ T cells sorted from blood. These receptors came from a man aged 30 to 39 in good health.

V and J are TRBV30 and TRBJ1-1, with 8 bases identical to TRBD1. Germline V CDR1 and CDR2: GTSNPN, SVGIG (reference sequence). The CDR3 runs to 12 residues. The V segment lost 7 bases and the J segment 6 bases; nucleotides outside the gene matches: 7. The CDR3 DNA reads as TGTGCCTACGACAGGGGCTTGTCTGAAGCTTTCTTT. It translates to CAYDRGLSEAFF.

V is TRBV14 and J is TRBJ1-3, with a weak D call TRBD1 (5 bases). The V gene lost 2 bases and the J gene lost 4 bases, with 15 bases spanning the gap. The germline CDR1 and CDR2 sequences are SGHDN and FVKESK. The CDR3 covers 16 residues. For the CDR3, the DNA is TGTGCCAGCAGCCAATCCGGGGGGGTAACAGGAAACACCATATATTTT. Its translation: CASSQSGGVTGNTIYF.

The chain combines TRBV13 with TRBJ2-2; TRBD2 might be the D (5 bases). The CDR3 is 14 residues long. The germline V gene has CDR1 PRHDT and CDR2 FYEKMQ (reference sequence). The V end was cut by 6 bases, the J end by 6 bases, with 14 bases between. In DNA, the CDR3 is TGTGCCAGCAGTGGGGAGAACCATCCCGGGGAGCTGTTTTTT. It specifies CASSGENHPGELFF. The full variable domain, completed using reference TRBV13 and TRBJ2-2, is AAGVIQSPRHLIKEKRETATLKCYPIPRHDTVYWYQQGPGQDPQFLISFYEKMQSDKGSIPDRFSAQQFSDYHSELNMSSLELGDSALYFCASSGENHPGELFFGEGSRLTVL.

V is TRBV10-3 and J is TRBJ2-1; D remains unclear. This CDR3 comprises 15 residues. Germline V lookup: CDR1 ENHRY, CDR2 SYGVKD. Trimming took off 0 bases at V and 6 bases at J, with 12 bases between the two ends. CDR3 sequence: CAISESPGNGNEQFF. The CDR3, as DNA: TGTGCCATCAGTGAGTCCCCGGGTAATGGCAATGAGCAGTTCTTC.

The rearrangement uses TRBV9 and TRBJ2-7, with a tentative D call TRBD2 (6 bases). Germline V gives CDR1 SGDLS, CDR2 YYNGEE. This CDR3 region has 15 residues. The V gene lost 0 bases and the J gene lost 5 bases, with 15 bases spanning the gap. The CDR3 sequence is CASSVGGSGVNEQYF. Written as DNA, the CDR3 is TGTGCCAGCAGCGTAGGGGGTAGCGGCGTTAACGAGCAGTACTTC.

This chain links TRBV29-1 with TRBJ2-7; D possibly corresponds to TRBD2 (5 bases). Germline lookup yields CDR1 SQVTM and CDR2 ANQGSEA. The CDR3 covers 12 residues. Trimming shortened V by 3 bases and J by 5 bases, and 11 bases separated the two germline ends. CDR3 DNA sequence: TGCAGCGTTGAGTATAGGGAGCACGAGCAGTACTTC. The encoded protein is CSVEYREHEQYF.

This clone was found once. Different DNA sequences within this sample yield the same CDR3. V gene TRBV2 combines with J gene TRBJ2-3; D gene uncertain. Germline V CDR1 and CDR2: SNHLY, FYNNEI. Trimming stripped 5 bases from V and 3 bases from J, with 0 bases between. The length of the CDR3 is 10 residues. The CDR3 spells CASSTDTQYF. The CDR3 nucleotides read TGTGCCAGCAGTACAGATACGCAGTATTTT.